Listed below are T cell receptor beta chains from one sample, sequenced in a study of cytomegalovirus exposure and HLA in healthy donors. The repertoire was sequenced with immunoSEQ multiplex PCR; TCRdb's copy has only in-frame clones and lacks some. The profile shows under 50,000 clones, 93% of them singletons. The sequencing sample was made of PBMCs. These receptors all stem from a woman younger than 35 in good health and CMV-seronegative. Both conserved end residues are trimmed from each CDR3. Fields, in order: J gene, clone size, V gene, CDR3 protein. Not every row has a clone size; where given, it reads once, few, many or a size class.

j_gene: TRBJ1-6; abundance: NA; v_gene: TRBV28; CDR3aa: ASSLSPDNNSPLH
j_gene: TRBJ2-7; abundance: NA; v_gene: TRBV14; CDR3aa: ASSQELAGGSYEQY
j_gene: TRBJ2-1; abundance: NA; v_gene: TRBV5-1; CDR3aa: ASSSTSGNLRPNEQF
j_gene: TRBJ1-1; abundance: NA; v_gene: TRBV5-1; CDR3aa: ASSLDRARKEAF
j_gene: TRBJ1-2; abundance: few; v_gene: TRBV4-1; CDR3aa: ASSQGRGQGNYGYT
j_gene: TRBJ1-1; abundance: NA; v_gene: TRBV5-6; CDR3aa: ASSLGVSGTEAF
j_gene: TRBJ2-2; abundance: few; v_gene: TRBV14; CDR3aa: ASSYNRVGTGELF
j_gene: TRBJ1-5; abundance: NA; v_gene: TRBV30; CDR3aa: AWSYDNSNQPQH
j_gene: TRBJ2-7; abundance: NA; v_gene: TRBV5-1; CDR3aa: ASSSELGGTYEQY
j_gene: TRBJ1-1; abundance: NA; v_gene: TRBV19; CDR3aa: ASRKTGGNTEAF
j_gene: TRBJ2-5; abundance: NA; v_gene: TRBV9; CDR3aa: ASSGTVGTETQY
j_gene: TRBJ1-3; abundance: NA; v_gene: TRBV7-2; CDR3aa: ASSSAGISGNTIY
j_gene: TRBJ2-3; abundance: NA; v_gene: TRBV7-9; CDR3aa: ASSRRGGDTQY
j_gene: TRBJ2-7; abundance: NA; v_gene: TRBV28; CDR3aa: ASSTQGQGWEQY
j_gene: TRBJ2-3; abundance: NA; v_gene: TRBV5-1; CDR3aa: ASSPREDYTDTQY
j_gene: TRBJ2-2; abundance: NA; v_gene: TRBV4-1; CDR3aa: ASSQDHWQGGTGELF
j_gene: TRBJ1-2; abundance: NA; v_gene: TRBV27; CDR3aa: ASSPRYGYT
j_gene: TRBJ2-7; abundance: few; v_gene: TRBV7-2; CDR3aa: ASSRFETGSYEQY
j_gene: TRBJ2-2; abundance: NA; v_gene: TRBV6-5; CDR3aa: ASSYSGGWTGELF
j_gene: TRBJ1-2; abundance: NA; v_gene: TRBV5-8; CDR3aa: ASSPQTGEVFGYT
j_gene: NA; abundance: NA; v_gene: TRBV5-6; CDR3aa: ASSLRETGSYEQY
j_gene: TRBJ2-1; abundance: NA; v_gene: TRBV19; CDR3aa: SWREVYNEQF
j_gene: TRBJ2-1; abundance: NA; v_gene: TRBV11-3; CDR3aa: ASSPGQGQGNEQF
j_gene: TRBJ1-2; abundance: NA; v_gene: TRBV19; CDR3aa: ASSAGTDLLYYLGYT
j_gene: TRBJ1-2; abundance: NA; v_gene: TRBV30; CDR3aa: AWRRGQTYGYT
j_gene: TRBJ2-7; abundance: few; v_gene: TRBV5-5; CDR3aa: ASKSTGQGTSYEQY
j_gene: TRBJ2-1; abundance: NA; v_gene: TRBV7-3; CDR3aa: ASSFSGGSYNEQF
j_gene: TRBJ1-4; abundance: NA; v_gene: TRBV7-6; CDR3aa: ASSLEGQGGEKLF
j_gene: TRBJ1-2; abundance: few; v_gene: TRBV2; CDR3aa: ASSELGTATGYT
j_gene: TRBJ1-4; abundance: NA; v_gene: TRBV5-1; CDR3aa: ASSLEAGLGEKLF
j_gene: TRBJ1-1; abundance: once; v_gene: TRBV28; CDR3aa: ASRPNGQGNTEAF
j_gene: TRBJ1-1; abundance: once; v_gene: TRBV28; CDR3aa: ASSPRDRVVNTEAF